This T cell receptor beta chain was found in a study of blood T cell repertoires in COVID-19. In the study's own analysis: It was from reference gene primer amplification that nucleated cell counts were estimated. The table came from immunoSEQ multiplex PCR; TCRdb's copy has only in-frame clones and leaves some out. The DNA was the basis for D and trimming; V, J and clone size are from that table. The data contain 95,000 to 120,000 clones, about 88% of them singletons. J was trimmed by 2 bases and V by 2 bases; bases with no gene match: 6. The CDR3 has 16 residues. Looked up from germline, CDR1 is KGHSH and CDR2 is LQKENI.

The source is a woman in her 70s who had recovered from COVID-19. This chain uses TRBV18 with TRBJ2-3, with 8 bases identical to TRBD2. Specimen: peripheral blood. The CDR3 sequence: CASSPNLAGYTDTQYF. CDR3 DNA: TGTGCCAGCTCACCAAACTTAGCGGGATACACAGATACGCAGTATTTT.